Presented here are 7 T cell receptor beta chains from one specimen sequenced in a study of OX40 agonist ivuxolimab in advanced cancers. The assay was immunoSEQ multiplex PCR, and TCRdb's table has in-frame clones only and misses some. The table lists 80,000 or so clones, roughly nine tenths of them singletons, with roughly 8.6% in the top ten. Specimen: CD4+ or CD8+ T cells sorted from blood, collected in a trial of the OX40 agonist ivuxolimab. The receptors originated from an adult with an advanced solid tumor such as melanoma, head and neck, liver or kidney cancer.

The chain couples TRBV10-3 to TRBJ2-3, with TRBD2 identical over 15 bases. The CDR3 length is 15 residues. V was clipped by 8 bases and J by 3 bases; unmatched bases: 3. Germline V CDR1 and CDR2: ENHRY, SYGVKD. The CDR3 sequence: CAIGGTSGRTDTQYF. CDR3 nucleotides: TGTGCCATCGGTGGGACTAGCGGGAGGACAGATACGCAGTATTTT.

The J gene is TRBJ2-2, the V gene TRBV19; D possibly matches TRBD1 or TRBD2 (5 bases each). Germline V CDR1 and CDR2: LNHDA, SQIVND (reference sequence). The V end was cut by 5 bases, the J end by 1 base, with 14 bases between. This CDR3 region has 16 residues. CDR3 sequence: CASSGGAIRNTGELFF. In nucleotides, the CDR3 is TGTGCCAGTAGTGGGGGAGCCATACGGAACACCGGGGAGCTGTTTTTT.

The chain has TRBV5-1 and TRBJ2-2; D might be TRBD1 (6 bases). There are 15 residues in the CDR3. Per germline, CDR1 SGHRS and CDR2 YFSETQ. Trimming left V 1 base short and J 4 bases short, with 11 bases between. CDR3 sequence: CASSLRQGRTGELFF. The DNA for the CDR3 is TGCGCCAGCAGCTTGCGTCAGGGGCGCACCGGGGAGCTGTTTTTT.

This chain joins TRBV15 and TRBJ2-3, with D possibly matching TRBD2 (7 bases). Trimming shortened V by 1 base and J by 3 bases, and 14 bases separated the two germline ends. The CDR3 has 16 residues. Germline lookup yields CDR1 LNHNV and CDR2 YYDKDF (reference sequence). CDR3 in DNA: TGTGCCACCAGCAGAGGGGGGGGCAGGGCTACAGATACGCAGTATTTT. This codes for CATSRGGGRATDTQYF.

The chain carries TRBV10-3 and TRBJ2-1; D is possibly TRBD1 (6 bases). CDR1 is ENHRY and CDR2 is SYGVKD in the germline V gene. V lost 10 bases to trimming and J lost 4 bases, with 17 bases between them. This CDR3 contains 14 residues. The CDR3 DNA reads TGTGCCACCCAAGCAGGGGAGCAGTACAATGAGCAGTTCTTC. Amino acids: CATQAGEQYNEQFF.

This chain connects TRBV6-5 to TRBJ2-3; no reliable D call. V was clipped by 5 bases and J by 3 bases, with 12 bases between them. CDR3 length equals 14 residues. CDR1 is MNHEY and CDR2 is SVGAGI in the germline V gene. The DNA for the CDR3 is TGTGCCAGCAGTCCCTCGTTTGGGACAGATACGCAGTATTTT. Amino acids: CASSPSFGTDTQYF.

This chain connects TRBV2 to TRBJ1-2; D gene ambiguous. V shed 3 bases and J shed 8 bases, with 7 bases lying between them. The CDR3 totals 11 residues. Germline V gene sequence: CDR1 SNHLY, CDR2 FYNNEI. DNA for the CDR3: TGTGCCAGCAGTGAGGAGGGCGGCTACACCTTC. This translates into CASSEEGGYTF.